This TCR beta chain is from a study of T cell repertoires in cytomegalovirus infection. MiXCR, applied by TCRdb to the reads, yields one record per CDR3 protein. The data show 130,000 or so distinct CDR3 sequences, with 5.5% to 8% seen just once and more than 15% held by the top ten. Many counts were recorded for this clonotype. V lost 5 bases to trimming and J lost 1 base; unmatched junction nucleotides: 10. The CDR3 is made up of 16 amino acids. Germline CDR1 is SNHLY and CDR2 is FYNNEI. The chain employs TRBV2 and TRBJ2-7; 8 bases align to TRBD1. The TCR originated in a human donor in good health (CMV status not recorded). Some clones in this sample may be carry-over from other donors' samples. The source material was PBMCs. DNA for the CDR3: TGTGCCAGCAGTCAGGTTGGACAGGGAGGTTCCTACGAGCAGTACTTC. Protein: CASSQVGQGGSYEQYF.